This T cell receptor beta chain was retrieved from a study of cytomegalovirus exposure and HLA in healthy donors. General study findings and limits: In the 95 to 150 validation repertoires, under 95% of cluster scores exceeded 0, per a later analysis.

In the case of this clone: Its specificity is unknown.

Data came from immunoSEQ multiplex PCR; TCRdb stores just in-frame clones and leaves some out. The table has 90,000 to 120,000 clones, more than 90% seen once. Input material: PBMCs. The clonotype comes from a woman under 30 in good health and CMV-seronegative.

The CDR3, as DNA: TGTGCCAGCAGCTTAGTGGTAGGGGCCGTTAATTCACCCCTCCACTTT. Translated: CASSLVVGAVNSPLHF. The rearrangement links TRBV7-8 to TRBJ1-6, with a tentative D call TRBD1 (5 bases). This CDR3 has 16 residues. Germline loops: CDR1 SGHVS, CDR2 FQNEAQ. V lost 1 base and J lost 6, with 13 bases in between.